Shown below are 31 T cell receptor beta chains from a single sample sequenced in a study of identical twins. TCRdb reprocessed the 5' RACE reads with MiXCR, giving one entry per CDR3 protein. Seen here are around 1.7 million distinct CDR3 sequences, about 32% observed once, and the top ten hold about 0.27%. Source material: cord blood. Receptors originate from a newborn girl in good health.

In its sample, this clonotype was seen a few times. This chain uses TRBV11-1 with TRBJ1-1, with D tentatively TRBD1 (5 bases). V was trimmed by 1 base and J by 5 bases, leaving 11 bases between them. The germline CDR1 and CDR2 sequences are SGHAT and FQDESV (reference sequence). This CDR3 spans 14 amino acids. DNA of the CDR3: TGTGCCAGCAGCTTAGTGGGGGGAATGACTGAAGCTTTCTTT. Translation gives CASSLVGGMTEAFF.

This clonotype was seen more than once but under ten times. V and J are TRBV2 and TRBJ2-1; D perhaps matches TRBD1 (6 bases). The CDR3 length is 14 residues. Between the trimmed V and J ends, which lost 2 bases and 6 bases, there was a span of 11 bases. Germline CDR1 reads SNHLY; CDR2 reads FYNNEI. CDR3 DNA sequence: TGTGCCAGCAGTGAACAGGGGCCTTCCAATGAGCAGTTCTTC. Its translation: CASSEQGPSNEQFF.

This chain connects TRBV11-1 to TRBJ1-6; TRBD1 matches at 9 bases. Losses at the gene ends were 4 bases for V and 7 bases for J; bases not matched to a gene: 8. Germline CDR1 is SGHAT and CDR2 is FQDESV (reference sequence). The CDR3 has 16 amino acids. Here the CDR3 reads CASSYYPTGGNSPLHF. CDR3 nucleotide sequence: TGTGCCAGCAGCTACTACCCGACAGGGGGGAATTCACCCCTCCACTTT.

The table lists this clonotype with a count of one. A much larger clone is a single base away; this may be a read error. The chain joins TRBV20-1 to TRBJ2-1, with 8 bases that match TRBD2. This CDR3 is 14 amino acids long. Germline V CDR1 and CDR2: DFQATT, SNEGSKA (reference sequence). The J segment lost 2 bases and the V segment lost 4 bases, leaving 4 bases of the junction unmatched. CDR3 sequence (DNA): TGCAGTGCTACTAGCGGGTGGACCTACAATGAGCAGTTCTTC. This sequence encodes CSATSGWTYNEQFF.

J is TRBJ2-1 and V is TRBV20-1; no clear D gene. Trimming cost V 3 bases and J 9 bases, with 12 bases left between them. Germline lookup yields CDR1 DFQATT and CDR2 SNEGSKA (reference sequence). The CDR3 is 12 amino acids. CDR3 in DNA: TGCAGTGCTAGTAGACCGAGTTCTGAGCAGTTCTTC. Translating it yields CSASRPSSEQFF.

This chain joins TRBV18 and TRBJ2-5, with a weak D call TRBD1 (5 bases). Germline V gene lookup returns CDR1 KGHSH and CDR2 LQKENI. This CDR3 has 14 residues. V dropped 5 bases and J dropped 1 base, with 11 bases sitting between them. CDR3 in amino acids: CASSTTVGQETQYF. CDR3 bases: TGTGCCAGCTCAACGACAGTTGGCCAAGAGACCCAGTACTTC.

This clonotype was counted a few times. This chain links TRBV7-2 with TRBJ2-3, with D uncertain. Trimming stripped 1 base from V and 8 bases from J, with 7 bases between. CDR3 size: 12 residues. Germline V gene data show CDR1 as SGHTA and CDR2 as FQGNSA. Written as DNA, the CDR3 is TGTGCCAGCAGCTTAGATGCAGGTACGCAGTATTTT. Protein: CASSLDAGTQYF.

This rearrangement joins TRBV3-1 to TRBJ2-3, with TRBD1 matching 7 bases. V shed 3 bases, J shed 2 bases, and the junction held 8 bases outside the gene matches. Germline V CDR1 and CDR2: LGHDT, YNNKEL (reference sequence). The CDR3 length is 16 residues. The CDR3 DNA reads as TGTGCCAGCAGCCAGCCTGTGACAGGGAACACAGATACGCAGTATTTT. Amino acid sequence: CASSQPVTGNTDTQYF.

This clonotype was observed a few times. The rearrangement uses TRBV12-3 or TRBV12-4 and TRBJ2-3; TRBD2 agrees at 8 bases. The CDR3 has 16 residues. J lost 2 bases, V lost 3 bases, and 7 bases had no gene match. CDR3 sequence reads: CASSLRGAAYTDTQYF. As DNA, the CDR3 is TGTGCCAGCAGTTTGCGGGGGGCCGCCTACACAGATACGCAGTATTTT.

The genes are TRBV11-2 and TRBJ2-1; D unresolved. This CDR3 has 13 residues. Germline V gene lookup returns CDR1 SGHAT and CDR2 FQNNGV. V was shortened by 4 bases and J by 8 bases, with 12 bases between the two germline ends. The CDR3 DNA follows: TGTGCCAGCAGCTCTACAGTCTATCATGAGCAGTTCTTC. Its protein is CASSSTVYHEQFF.

The chain carries TRBV9 and TRBJ2-1; perhaps D is TRBD1 or TRBD2 (5 bases each). V was cut by 5 bases and J by 0 bases, with 12 bases left in between. The CDR3 length is 15 residues. In germline, CDR1 is SGDLS, CDR2 YYNGEE. This CDR3 is CASSGTLRSYNEQFF. In DNA form, the CDR3 reads TGTGCCAGCAGTGGGACCCTACGCTCCTACAATGAGCAGTTCTTC.

This clonotype was counted between two and nine times. The chain recombines TRBV27 with TRBJ1-6; 9 bases match TRBD1. Germline CDR1 MNHEY, CDR2 SMNVEV (reference sequence). The CDR3 sequence is 15 residues long. V trimming: 5 bases; J trimming: 8 bases; junction bases outside the gene matches: 7. CDR3 coding DNA: TGTGCCAGCAGTCGTACGGACAGGGGTGATTCACCCCTCCACTTT. Translating it yields CASSRTDRGDSPLHF.

The chain is built from TRBV5-1 and TRBJ2-5; D is tentatively TRBD1 or TRBD2 (5 bases each). The CDR3 loop spans 14 amino acids. The ends were cut back, 3 bases at V and 1 base at J, with 10 bases in the middle. Germline V gives CDR1 SGHRS, CDR2 YFSETQ. CDR3: CASSSRDPQETQYF. CDR3 nucleotides: TGCGCCAGCAGCTCAAGGGACCCCCAAGAGACCCAGTACTTC.

This clonotype has a single count. The junction and the germline gene differ at one end; a read error may be behind it. V is TRBV5-1 and J is TRBJ2-7; D uncertain. The CDR3 is 12 residues long. In germline, CDR1 is SGHRS, CDR2 YFSETQ. CDR3 sequence: CASSDATDEQSF. The CDR3 DNA sequence: TGCGCCAGCAGCGACGCGACCGATGAGCAGTCCTTC.

This clonotype has a handful of counts. The chain is built from TRBV6-6 and TRBJ1-1, with 11 bases lining up with TRBD1. Losses at the gene ends were 8 bases for V and 1 base for J; bases not matched to a gene: 3. This CDR3 comprises 14 residues. CDR1 is MNHNY and CDR2 is SVGAGI in the germline V gene (reference sequence). The CDR3 DNA reads as TGTGCCAGCCGGACAGGGGGCCCGAACACTGAAGCTTTCTTT. It specifies CASRTGGPNTEAFF.

The chain links TRBV10-3 to TRBJ2-6; 7 nucleotides agree with TRBD1. CDR3 length: 16 residues. Germline lookup yields CDR1 ENHRY and CDR2 SYGVKD. Trimming cost V 2 bases and J 0 bases; bases outside gene matches: 1. Here the CDR3 reads CAISERQGSGANVLTF. In DNA form, the CDR3 reads TGTGCCATCAGTGAGAGACAGGGCTCTGGGGCCAACGTCCTGACTTTC.

This clonotype occurred a few times. The chain couples TRBV28 to TRBJ2-7, with D perhaps TRBD1 (6 bases). Germline CDR1 reads MDHEN; CDR2 reads SYDVKM. Trimming pared 4 bases from V and 0 bases from J, leaving 19 bases between. The CDR3 has 17 amino acids. The CDR3, as DNA: TGTGCCAGCAGTTCCACCCCTACAGGGTTGAGCTCCTACGAGCAGTACTTC. This gives the protein CASSSTPTGLSSYEQYF.

This clonotype came up a few times. The gene calls are TRBV4-1 and TRBJ1-5; D possibly corresponds to TRBD1 (5 bases). The CDR3 contains 15 residues. Per germline, CDR1 MGHRA and CDR2 YSYEKL. Trimming cost V 4 bases and J 1 base, with 11 bases left between them. CDR3 residues: CASSPLGQSNQPQHF. The CDR3 DNA reads as TGCGCCAGCAGCCCCCTGGGGCAGAGCAATCAGCCCCAGCATTTT.

The chain joins TRBV20-1 to TRBJ1-5; D possibly corresponds to TRBD1 (5 bases). The CDR3 has 16 amino acids. Germline CDR1 DFQATT, CDR2 SNEGSKA (reference sequence). V lost 0 bases and J 5 bases, leaving 17 bases between the germline ends. The CDR3 is CSAREGGRGGDQPQHF. The CDR3 region has the DNA TGCAGTGCTAGAGAAGGTGGGAGGGGAGGAGATCAGCCCCAGCATTTT.

This chain joins TRBV9 and TRBJ2-3; 9 bases map to TRBD1. Germline loops: CDR1 SGDLS, CDR2 YYNGEE. This CDR3 region has 17 residues. The V and J ends lost 0 bases and 4 bases, in that order; junction bases with no gene match: 9. The CDR3 region is CASSVAAQDRGADTQYF. The CDR3 bases are TGTGCCAGCAGCGTAGCCGCCCAGGACAGGGGAGCAGATACGCAGTATTTT.

The chain links TRBV10-3 to TRBJ2-7, with D possibly matching TRBD1 (5 bases). The CDR3 is made up of 12 amino acids. Per germline, CDR1 ENHRY and CDR2 SYGVKD. V was trimmed by 4 bases and J by 6 bases, leaving 10 bases between them. Here the CDR3 reads CAISVGASEQYF. Here the CDR3 DNA reads TGTGCCATCAGTGTTGGGGCTAGCGAGCAGTACTTC.

This clonotype was seen a handful of times. The chain's CDR3 is CASSPGIAGSETQYF. CDR3 bases: TGTGCCAGCAGCCCCGGTATAGCGGGATCGGAGACCCAGTACTTC. The chain joins TRBV13 to TRBJ2-5; 8 bases align to TRBD2. From germline, CDR1 is PRHDT and CDR2 FYEKMQ (reference sequence). The CDR3 sequence is 15 residues long. The J segment lost 5 bases and the V segment lost 5 bases, leaving 10 bases of the junction unmatched.

This clonotype appeared many times. The chain employs TRBV9 and TRBJ2-5; D unresolved. Looked up from germline, CDR1 is SGDLS and CDR2 is YYNGEE. V dropped 0 bases and J dropped 2 bases, with 8 bases sitting between them. The CDR3 extends over 14 amino acids. Here the CDR3 DNA reads TGTGCCAGCAGCGTAGCCCAGGTACAAGAGACCCAGTACTTC. Protein: CASSVAQVQETQYF.

CDR3 amino acids: CASSPTGEQPQHF. The DNA for the CDR3 is TGTGCCAGCAGTCCCACAGGGGAACAGCCCCAGCATTTT. This chain joins TRBV25-1 and TRBJ1-5; 7 bases align to TRBD1. Germline V lookup: CDR1 MGHDK, CDR2 SYGVNS. CDR3 length: 13 amino acids. The V gene end was trimmed by 5 bases and the J gene end by 7 bases; junction bases not matched to a gene: 5.

In this sample, this clonotype turned up many times. The rearrangement uses TRBV12-3 or TRBV12-4 and TRBJ2-6; D is perhaps TRBD1 (6 bases). The CDR3 totals 15 residues. Trimming left V 6 bases short and J 1 base short, with 10 bases between. This CDR3 is CASSPDSSGANVLTF. The DNA for the CDR3 is TGTGCCAGCAGCCCGGACAGTTCTGGGGCCAACGTCCTGACTTTC.

The rearrangement joins TRBV25-1 to TRBJ1-2; D not certain. Per the germline V gene, CDR1 is MGHDK and CDR2 is SYGVNS. The CDR3 has 10 amino acids. Deletions cut 4 bases from V and 8 bases from J, with 5 bases between. The CDR3 nucleotides read TGTGCCAGCAGTGCCAAGGGCTACACCTTC. This gives the protein CASSAKGYTF.

The gene calls are TRBV3-1 and TRBJ2-7, with a possible D match to TRBD2 (6 bases). The V and J ends lost 2 bases and 2 bases respectively, with 13 bases between them. There are 15 residues in the CDR3. Germline V CDR1 and CDR2: LGHDT, YNNKEL (reference sequence). In nucleotides, the CDR3 is TGTGCCAGCAGCCAATCGGCGGGGTTGACCTACGAGCAGTACTTC. Translated, it gives CASSQSAGLTYEQYF.

This clonotype was counted only a few times. At one end the junction does not follow the germline gene, possibly because of a read error. J is TRBJ1-2 and V is TRBV6-6; 9 bases align to TRBD1. This CDR3 comprises 15 residues. Looked up from germline, CDR1 is MNHNY and CDR2 is SVGAGI (reference sequence). CDR3 sequence: CAGSYSRQGDGGYTF. CDR3 DNA sequence: TGTGCCGGCAGTTACTCGAGACAGGGGGATGGGGGCTACACCTTC.

The chain combines TRBV2 with TRBJ2-3; 9 bases line up with TRBD2. V lost 8 bases to trimming and J lost 6 bases; unmatched junction nucleotides: 18. Germline CDR1 is SNHLY and CDR2 is FYNNEI. The CDR3 covers 17 residues. The CDR3 coding sequence is TGTGCCAGCCTACTTTACCCCGGGACTAGCCAAATGGATACGCAGTATTTT. Its translation is CASLLYPGTSQMDTQYF. Drawing the rest from reference TRBV2 and TRBJ2-3, the complete variable domain is EPEVTQTPSHQVTQMGQEVILRCVPISNHLYFYWYRQILGQKVEFLVSFYNNEISEKSEIFDDQFSVERPDGSNFTLKIRSTKLEDSAMYFCASLLYPGTSQMDTQYFGPGTRLTVL.

This chain connects TRBV7-8 to TRBJ2-3, with 7 bases identical to TRBD1. V lost 3 bases and J lost 2; bases outside the gene matches: 14. Germline V gene data show CDR1 as SGHVS and CDR2 as FQNEAQ. The CDR3 extends over 18 amino acids. The CDR3 bases are TGTGCCAGCAGCTTTTTTACCGGGACAGTTGAATTCACAGATACGCAGTATTTT. This sequence encodes CASSFFTGTVEFTDTQYF. The variable domain in full, completed from reference TRBV7-8 and TRBJ2-3, reads GAGVSQSPRYKVAKRGQDVALRCDPISGHVSLFWYQQALGQGPEFLTYFQNEAQLDKSGLPSDRFFAERPEGSVSTLKIQRTQQEDSAVYLCASSFFTGTVEFTDTQYFGPGTRLTVL.

The V call is TRBV27, the J call TRBJ1-1; D not certain. Trimming removed 3 bases at V and 1 base at J, with 12 bases between. In germline, CDR1 is MNHEY, CDR2 SMNVEV (reference sequence). CDR3 size: 15 residues. The CDR3 DNA follows: TGTGCCAGCAGTTTCGACCTGACGGGGAACACTGAAGCTTTCTTT. Amino acid sequence: CASSFDLTGNTEAFF.